Listed below are T cell receptor beta chains from one sample, sequenced in a study of CD8 T cells in Susac syndrome. TCRdb re-called the immunoSEQ multiplex PCR reads with MiXCR, one entry per CDR3 protein. The sample shows some 170,000 distinct CDR3 sequences, around 95% of them seen only once. The sequenced material came from CD4+ T cells from PBMCs. The receptors come from a human donor in good health. The CDR3 runs from the conserved cysteine through the conserved F or W. D genes are given only for firm matches. A clone size is listed for some rows: how often the clone was seen (once, few, many), or a class if it is expanded.

abundance	d_gene	j_gene	v_gene	CDR3aa	CDR3nt
-	-	TRBJ1-2	TRBV4-2	CASSQDNRPEGLTF	TGTGCCAGCAGCCAAGATAACAGGCCGGAGGGTTTAACCTTC
-	-	TRBJ1-2	TRBV6-5	CASSYYRQTRYGYTF	TGTGCCAGCAGTTACTATCGACAGACGCGCTATGGCTACACCTTC
-	-	TRBJ2-5	TRBV2	CASNAGIEETQYF	TGTGCCAGCAATGCGGGGATTGAAGAGACCCAGTACTTC
-	-	TRBJ1-1	TRBV3-1	CASSQSAAEAFF	TGTGCCAGCAGCCAATCAGCCGCTGAAGCTTTCTTT
-	-	TRBJ1-2	TRBV12-2	CASRSRDRAIYGYTF	TGTGCAAGTCGCTCCCGGGACAGGGCGATCTATGGCTACACCTTC
-	-	TRBJ1-1	TRBV7-3	CASRVVASSNTEAFF	TGTGCCAGCAGGGTGGTAGCCAGCTCAAACACTGAAGCTTTCTTT
-	TRBD2	TRBJ2-5	TRBV2	CAIWTSRGTQYF	TGTGCCATCTGGACTAGTCGGGGGACCCAGTACTTC
-	TRBD1	TRBJ1-2	TRBV5-1	CASSTGQGIGYTF	TGCGCCAGCAGCACCGGACAGGGTATAGGCTACACCTTC
-	-	TRBJ2-2	TRBV29-1	CSVVLPGSTGELFF	TGCAGCGTTGTACTTCCGGGGAGCACCGGGGAGCTGTTTTTT
few	-	TRBJ2-5	TRBV18	CASSRTAQETQYF	TGTGCCAGCTCCCGGACAGCTCAAGAGACCCAGTACTTC
once	TRBD2	TRBJ2-2	TRBV7-2	CASSLDGAGGYTGELFF	TGTGCCAGCAGCTTAGATGGAGCGGGGGGGTATACCGGGGAGCTGTTTTTT
once	TRBD2	TRBJ2-1	TRBV7-2	CASSAGGAVNEQFF	TGTGCCAGCAGCGCCGGGGGGGCGGTAAATGAGCAGTTCTTC
-	TRBD2	TRBJ2-1	TRBV3-1	CASSPPAGNNEQFF	TGTGCCAGCAGCCCCCCAGCGGGGAACAATGAGCAGTTCTTC
-	-	TRBJ2-4	TRBV30	CAWSGTGRTGIQYF	TGTGCCTGGAGTGGAACAGGGAGGACGGGCATTCAGTACTTC
-	-	TRBJ1-2	TRBV29-1	CSATTVALDYGYTF	TGCAGCGCCACCACGGTCGCCTTAGACTATGGCTACACCTTC
-	TRBD2	TRBJ2-1	TRBV11-3	CASSFGGETYNEQFF	TGTGCCAGCAGCTTTGGGGGGGAAACCTACAATGAGCAGTTCTTC
once	TRBD2	TRBJ2-7	TRBV18	CASLPSGDYYEQYF	TGTGCCAGCTTACCTAGCGGAGATTACTACGAGCAGTACTTC
-	-	TRBJ1-2	TRBV27	CASSLSVEDERSFIYGYTF	TGTGCCAGCAGTTTATCTGTGGAGGATGAGAGGAGCTTCATCTATGGCTACACCTTC
-	TRBD1	TRBJ1-2	TRBV20-1	CSARGSSRDRDYGYTF	TGCAGTGCTAGAGGATCATCCCGGGACAGGGACTATGGCTACACCTTC
-	-	TRBJ2-6	TRBV3-1	CASSQDLGAGANVLTF	TGTGCCAGCAGCCAAGATTTGGGCGCCGGGGCCAACGTCCTGACTTTC
once	-	TRBJ2-5	TRBV20-1	CSARDQTGPQTETQYF	TGCAGTGCTAGAGATCAGACGGGCCCACAAACGGAGACCCAGTACTTC
-	-	TRBJ1-6	TRBV5-4	CASRHIWGSTLHF	TGTGCCAGCAGACATATCTGGGGGTCAACCCTCCACTTT
once	-	TRBJ2-5	TRBV20-1	CSALRGVQETQYF	TGCAGTGCTCTCAGAGGGGTCCAAGAGACCCAGTACTTC
-	TRBD2	TRBJ2-3	TRBV7-2	CASSPHMGGDTQYF	TGTGCCAGCAGCCCCCATATGGGGGGGGATACGCAGTATTTT
-	-	TRBJ1-6	TRBV5-1	CASSFSDAEGSPLHF	TGCGCCAGCAGCTTCTCGGACGCGGAAGGCTCACCCCTCCACTTT
once	-	TRBJ1-4	TRBV5-1	CASSLEGGAEKLFF	TGCGCCAGCAGCTTGGAAGGGGGAGCCGAAAAACTGTTTTTT
-	TRBD1	TRBJ1-6	TRBV5-1	CASSKTDRDSPLHF	TGCGCCAGCAGCAAAACGGACAGGGATTCACCCCTCCACTTT
few	TRBD2	TRBJ2-5	TRBV3-1	CASSSTSGGAETQYF	TGTGCCAGCAGTTCCACTAGCGGGGGCGCAGAGACCCAGTACTTC
-	TRBD1	TRBJ2-5	TRBV3-1	CASNLAGGKTQYF	TGTGCCAGCAATTTAGCAGGGGGTAAGACCCAGTACTTC
-	-	TRBJ2-7	TRBV29-1	CSVGWQRTYEQYF	TGCAGCGTTGGATGGCAGAGGACCTACGAGCAGTACTTC
-	-	TRBJ2-5	TRBV3-1	CASSPRLPGETQYF	TGTGCCAGCAGCCCCCGGCTCCCGGGGGAGACCCAGTACTTC
-	-	TRBJ2-2	TRBV4-2	CASSSGGHDGELFF	TGTGCCAGCAGCTCGGGGGGCCATGACGGGGAGCTGTTTTTT
-	TRBD1	TRBJ2-1	TRBV24-1	CATSDLGQGGNEQFF	TGTGCCACCAGTGATTTGGGACAGGGCGGGAATGAGCAGTTCTTC
-	-	TRBJ1-1	TRBV7-9	CASSPSGQVNTEAFF	TGTGCCAGCAGCCCCTCGGGACAAGTGAACACTGAAGCTTTCTTT
-	-	TRBJ1-1	TRBV5-1	CASRQGTNTEAFF	TGCGCCAGCAGGCAGGGGACGAACACTGAAGCTTTCTTT
-	TRBD1	TRBJ1-3	TRBV2	CAADRAGGNTIYF	TGTGCCGCTGACAGGGCCGGGGGAAACACCATATATTTT
-	-	TRBJ1-6	TRBV2	CASSERRSNNSPLHF	TGTGCCAGCAGTGAACGCAGGAGCAATAATTCACCCCTCCACTTT
-	-	TRBJ2-4	TRBV19	CASSLGLAKNIQYF	TGTGCCAGTAGTCTCGGCCTCGCCAAAAACATTCAGTACTTC
-	-	TRBJ1-4	TRBV5-6	CASSFLGGSTNEKLFF	TGTGCCAGCAGCTTCCTCGGGGGTTCAACTAATGAAAAACTGTTTTTT
-	-	TRBJ1-6	TRBV29-1	CSVQWASGSPLHF	TGCAGCGTCCAGTGGGCGTCGGGATCACCCCTCCACTTT
-	-	TRBJ1-5	TRBV2	CASNERGESQPQHF	TGTGCCAGCAATGAGCGGGGGGAAAGTCAGCCCCAGCATTTT
-	TRBD1	TRBJ2-7	TRBV6-2/TRBV6-3	CASSRQGPSSYEQYF	TGTGCCAGCAGTCGACAGGGACCTAGCTCCTACGAGCAGTACTTC
-	-	TRBJ2-5	TRBV20-1	CSAPSLGETQYF	TGCAGTGCTCCGTCGCTGGGGGAGACCCAGTACTTC
-	-	TRBJ2-3	TRBV24-1	CATSDRDPPGGTQYF	TGTGCCACCAGTGATCGTGACCCGCCTGGGGGTACGCAGTATTTT